This T cell receptor (beta chain) comes out of a study of OX40 agonist ivuxolimab in advanced cancers. TCRdb keeps only in-frame clones here, not all; method: immunoSEQ multiplex PCR. The data show 55,000 to 70,000 clones, around 80% seen once. The CDR3 has 19 amino acids. The germline V gene encodes CDR1 LGHNA and CDR2 YNFKEQ. The V segment lost 0 bases and the J segment 4 bases; nucleotides outside the gene matches: 17. The chain is built from TRBV4-2 and TRBJ1-1, with TRBD1 identical over 7 bases. This receptor was taken from an adult with an advanced solid tumor such as melanoma, head and neck, liver or kidney cancer. This sample comprised CD4+ or CD8+ T cells sorted from blood, obtained in a trial of the OX40 agonist ivuxolimab. CDR3 sequence (DNA): TGTGCCAGCAGCCAAGATCTGAGGGGGCGAGGTAGGAGGGGCACTGAAGCTTTCTTT. This sequence encodes CASSQDLRGRGRRGTEAFF.